This T cell receptor (beta chain) was documented in a study of blood T cell repertoires in COVID-19. For the study at large: In each case, the material was cDNA or gDNA derived from T cells, B-cell-depleted T cells, or PBMCs.

Enrolled during active infection, Seattle patients were then followed longitudinally. Germline V gene data show CDR1 as LGHNA and CDR2 as YNFKEQ. The CDR3 extends over 17 amino acids. Trimming took 2 bases from V and 0 from J, leaving 14 bases between them. Per the original methods: Amplification with reference gene primers provided the estimates of nucleated cell counts. Profiling relied on immunoSEQ multiplex PCR, and the TCRdb table lists in-frame clones only, not all of them. The D gene and trimming were derived from the DNA, and the V and J assignments and clone size from that table. This sample carries some 64,000 clones, about four fifths of them seen once, and the ten largest clones take around 15%.

The V and J genes are TRBV4-2 and TRBJ2-4, with D tentatively TRBD2 (5 bases). This clonotype was sampled from a man in his sixties with COVID-19, enrolled during active disease. Sequencing was done on a sample of peripheral blood. DNA for the CDR3: TGTGCCAGCAGCCAATCCGGACTGTTGTTAGCCAAAAACATTCAGTACTTC. It is translated as CASSQSGLLLAKNIQYF.